This TCR beta chain emerged from a study of blood T cell repertoires in COVID-19. CDR1 is WSHSY, CDR2 SAAADI, per germline. This CDR3 has 14 amino acids. The V gene lost 6 bases and the J gene lost 4 bases, with 15 bases spanning the gap. TCRdb keeps only in-frame clones here, not all; method: immunoSEQ multiplex PCR. Of 150,000 to 170,000 clones listed, approximately 84% are singletons. The sequence was collected from a woman aged 55-70 years with COVID-19, enrolled during active disease. The sample taken for sequencing was peripheral blood. The chain carries TRBV10-2 and TRBJ1-2, with a possible D match to TRBD1 (6 bases). The CDR3 protein is CASSTGTFSYGYTF. The CDR3 DNA reads TGCGCCAGCAGCACCGGGACATTTAGCTATGGCTACACCTTC.